Sequencing of this T cell receptor beta chain was carried out in a study of T cells after yellow fever vaccination. This CDR3 spans 12 amino acids. V dropped 1 base and J dropped 8 bases, with 6 bases sitting between them. In germline, CDR1 is SGHDN, CDR2 FVKESK. Study conclusions and caveats: Repertoires sorted by FACS could include abundant clonotypes that are contaminants from the bulk population. A small share of clonotypes appeared in both CD4 and CD8 compartments.

Template-switching 5'RACE yielded the TCR cDNA; a universal primer site and UMIs were added in the process. MiXCR was run by TCRdb on the 5' RACE reads, yielding one entry per CDR3 protein. The repertoire holds 500,000 to 700,000 distinct CDR3 sequences, with under 25% as singletons. Comment on this clonotype: The antigen is unknown.

The specimen comprised PBMCs, sampled 15 days after the yellow fever booster vaccination. V gene TRBV14 combines with J gene TRBJ2-1, with D uncertain. This receptor was obtained from a man aged 25 to 40 who received the YFV17D yellow fever vaccine. CDR3 loop: CASSQGRYEQFF. CDR3 sequence (DNA): TGTGCCAGCAGCCAAGGGCGATATGAGCAGTTCTTC.